The next 9 T cell receptor beta chains were all read from a single sample in a study of tumor-infiltrating lymphocytes in primary liver carcinoma. Joint extraction of RNA and DNA used roughly 19-33 mg of bulk tissue that was unsorted. Production of TCR beta cDNA used around 500 ng total RNA together with a constant-region primer. The TCR beta library was amplified through three nested multiplex PCR rounds in a modified ARM-PCR procedure. The first two PCR rounds used TRBV1-TRBV30 primers with a Cbeta primer, 10 cycles each. TCRdb itself ran the multiplex PCR reads through MiXCR, one entry per CDR3 protein. Among 40,000 to 60,000 distinct CDR3 sequences listed, 71% were seen once. The sequenced material came from liver tumor tissue from sampling region 5. Subset reported: tumor region T5, tumor centre. The receptors shown here come from a man aged 40-55 years with primary liver carcinoma and hepatitis B virus infection.

The genes are TRBV10-3 and TRBJ2-7; 10 bases are shared with TRBD1. This CDR3 region has 15 residues. The germline gives CDR1 ENHRY, CDR2 SYGVKD. V dropped 4 bases and J dropped 4; count of bases not matched to a gene: 7. CDR3 amino acids: CAISGSTGGSYEQYF. The CDR3 bases are TGTGCCATCAGTGGGTCGACAGGGGGCTCATACGAGCAGTACTTC.

This clonotype was seen repeatedly, ten times or more. The rearrangement joins TRBV4-1 to TRBJ2-7, with 9 positions matching TRBD2. Germline-derived CDR1 and CDR2 are MGHRA and YSYEKL. V dropped 0 bases and J dropped 2; count of bases not matched to a gene: 5. This CDR3 has 16 amino acids. The CDR3 loop is CASSQDLREGAYEQYF. The CDR3 DNA reads TGCGCCAGCAGCCAAGATCTGCGGGAGGGTGCCTACGAGCAGTACTTC.

A word on this clonotype: A read error may be the cause here, since a much bigger clone is one base away. V is TRBV15 and J is TRBJ2-2; weak D call: TRBD1 (6 bases). V dropped 4 bases and J dropped 4 bases, with 22 bases sitting between them. CDR3 size: 18 residues. The germline CDR1 and CDR2 sequences are LNHNV and YYDKDF (reference sequence). The CDR3 sequence: CATSIDSVTTGVTGELFF. CDR3 coding DNA: TGTGCCACCAGCATAGATTCTGTGACGACAGGAGTCACCGGGGAGCTGTTTTTT.

In this sample, this clonotype turned up many times. The rearrangement links TRBV29-1 to TRBJ2-7; D gene uncertain. The V end was cut by 7 bases, the J end by 2 bases, with 15 bases between. The CDR3 is made up of 13 amino acids. The germline CDR1 and CDR2 sequences are SQVTM and ANQGSEA. CDR3 DNA sequence: TGCAGCGCCGGAGTCCTCGGCGCCTACGAGCAGTACTTC. The encoded protein is CSAGVLGAYEQYF.

Points on this clonotype: The junction departs from germline at one end; a sequencing error may be responsible. The chain combines TRBV29-1 with TRBJ2-3; TRBD2 matches 7 bases. Germline CDR1 and CDR2: SQVTM and ANQGSEA. CDR3 length equals 11 residues. CDR3 DNA: TGCAACGTTACCGGGGGGGATACGCAGTATTTT. Translated: CNVTGGDTQYF.

V usage is TRBV29-1 and J usage is TRBJ2-1, with TRBD2 as a possible D gene (5 bases). Trimming left V 7 bases short and J 10 bases short, with 17 bases between. The CDR3 has 12 amino acids. The germline gives CDR1 SQVTM, CDR2 ANQGSEA. The CDR3 DNA sequence: TGCAGCGCTCTAGTGGGAGATAGGGAGCAGTTCTTC. Translation gives CSALVGDREQFF.

In regard to this clonotype: With a much larger clone just one base away, this may be a read error. The CDR3 carries no conserved terminal phenylalanine or tryptophan, so it likely arises from a read error. The chain combines TRBV28 with TRBJ1-1; no clear D. CDR3 length equals 15 residues. The V end lost 4 bases, the J end lost 3 bases, and 15 bases lay between the germline ends. The germline gives CDR1 MDHEN, CDR2 SYDVKM. The CDR3 region has the DNA TGTGCCAGCAGTTCCCCCTATGGACGGGACACTGAAGCTTTCTGT. It specifies CASSSPYGRDTEAFC.

The count of this clonotype is one. The junction departs from the called germline gene at one end, perhaps through a read error. V and J are TRBV11-1 and TRBJ2-5, with D tentatively TRBD1 (5 bases). From germline, CDR1 is SGHAT and CDR2 FQDESV (reference sequence). CDR3 length: 14 amino acids. The CDR3 DNA reads as TGTGTCAGCAGCTTCCGCGGTGGGGCGCAGACCCGGTACTTC. It yields the protein CVSSFRGGAQTRYF.

To note about this clonotype: At one end the junction does not follow the germline gene, possibly because of a read error. V usage is TRBV11-1 and J usage is TRBJ2-5; the D gene is possibly TRBD2 (5 bases). This CDR3 has 13 residues. Germline lookup yields CDR1 SGHAT and CDR2 FQDESV (reference sequence). The CDR3 sequence is CACSSTRSETQYF. DNA for the CDR3: TGTGCCTGCAGTAGTACTAGGAGCGAGACCCAGTACTTC.